The clone carrying this TCR beta chain showed up just a few times. What it binds is unknown. The CDR3 is made up of 13 amino acids. Germline assignment: CDR1 MNHEY and CDR2 SVGAGI. Trimming removed 5 bases from V and 5 bases from J, with 12 bases in between. The data were taken from a study of cytomegalovirus exposure and HLA in healthy donors. General study results and limits: Sequencing artifact likely explains a cluster of highly shared sequence variants. A later analysis found that most CMV-associated TCR beta chains appeared HLA-restricted. TCR beta sequences reportedly predicted most subjects' HLA-A and HLA-B alleles accurately.

Both 60 Vbeta primers and 13 Jbeta primers went into the PCR. Here immunoSEQ multiplex PCR was the method, and the copy in TCRdb shows in-frame clones only, minus some. The sample has roughly 190,000 clones; roughly 80% are singletons. Sequenced sample: PBMCs. The gene calls are TRBV6-5 and TRBJ1-1, with D unresolved. The clonotype originates from a woman aged 18-29 years in good health and CMV-seronegative. CDR3 bases: TGTGCCAGCAGTCTAACGAGGATGACTGAAGCTTTCTTT. This codes for CASSLTRMTEAFF.